The clone carrying this TCR beta chain came up many times. The antigen is not known. The patients chosen for sequencing had shown expansion of CD8+CD57+ cells (detected by flow cytometry). Germline V gene data show CDR1 as LNHDA and CDR2 as SQIVND (reference sequence). CDR3 size: 14 residues. The V end lost 5 bases, the J end lost 6 bases, and 16 bases lay between the germline ends. This record belongs to a study of CD8+CD57+ T cells in acquired aplastic anemia. Study-level points and caveats: There were over 25 CD8+ CDR3 sequences that occurred in both patients and controls.

TCR beta VDJ and CDR3 profiling used genomic DNA as template. TCRdb re-analysed the reads in MiXCR, keeping a single row per CDR3 protein. The sample yields 180,000 or so distinct CDR3 sequences, 48% seen once. The rearrangement links TRBV19 to TRBJ1-2; D uncertain. Material for sequencing was sorted CD4+, CD8+, or CD8+CD57+ T cells (not recorded which) from PBMCs. This receptor was taken from a human donor with aplastic anemia. CDR3 protein: CASSASRGIDGYTF. The CDR3 DNA follows: TGTGCCAGTAGTGCCTCCAGAGGGATTGATGGCTACACCTTC.